This T cell receptor (beta chain) was sequenced during a study of cytomegalovirus exposure and HLA in healthy donors. The study, taken as a whole, reports: Sequencing had likely introduced a cluster of highly shared sequence variants as an artifact. Most TCR sequences proved rare, with some public TCRs found in many donors. Testing in vitro showed a few CMV-associated chains specific for CMV antigens.

CDR3 length: 16 residues. V dropped 4 bases and J dropped 2 bases, with 18 bases sitting between them. CDR1 and CDR2 (germline): LGHNA, YNFKEQ. Note on this clone: What it binds is not known.

The PCR used 60 Vbeta and 13 Jbeta primers. Method: immunoSEQ multiplex PCR; TCRdb's copy keeps in-frame clones and lacks some. The sample carries some 150,000 clones, 70% to 90% recorded once. This sequence originates from a man over 45 in good health and CMV-seronegative. V and J are TRBV4-2 and TRBJ2-7; TRBD2 might be the D (6 bases). Sequenced input: PBMCs. CDR3 in DNA: TGTGCCAGCAGCCCACACGGCGGCGGGACCCCCTACGAGCAGTACTTC. Its protein is CASSPHGGGTPYEQYF.